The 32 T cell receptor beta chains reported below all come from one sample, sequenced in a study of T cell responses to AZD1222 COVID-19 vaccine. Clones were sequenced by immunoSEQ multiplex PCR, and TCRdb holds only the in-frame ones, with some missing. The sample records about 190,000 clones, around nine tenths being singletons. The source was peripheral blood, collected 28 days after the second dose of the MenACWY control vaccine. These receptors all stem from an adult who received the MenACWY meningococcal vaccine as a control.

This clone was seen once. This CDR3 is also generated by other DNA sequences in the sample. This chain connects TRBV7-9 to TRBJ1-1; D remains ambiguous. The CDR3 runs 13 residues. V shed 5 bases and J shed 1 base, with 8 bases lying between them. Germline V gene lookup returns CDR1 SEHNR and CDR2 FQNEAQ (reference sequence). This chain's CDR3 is CASSPPGNTEAFF. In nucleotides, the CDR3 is TGTGCCAGCAGCCCGCCGGGGAACACTGAAGCTTTCTTT.

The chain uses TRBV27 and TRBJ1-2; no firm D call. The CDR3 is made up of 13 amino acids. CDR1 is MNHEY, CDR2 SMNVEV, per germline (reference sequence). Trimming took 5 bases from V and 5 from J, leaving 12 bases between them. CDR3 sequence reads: CASSPERKYGYTF. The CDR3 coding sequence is TGTGCCAGCAGTCCGGAGAGAAAATATGGCTACACCTTC.

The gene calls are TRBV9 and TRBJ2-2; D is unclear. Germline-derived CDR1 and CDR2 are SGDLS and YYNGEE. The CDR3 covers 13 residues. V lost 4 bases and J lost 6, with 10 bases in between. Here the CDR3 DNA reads TGTGCCAGCAGCAAGATCTCGGCCGGGGAGCTGTTTTTT. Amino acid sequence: CASSKISAGELFF.

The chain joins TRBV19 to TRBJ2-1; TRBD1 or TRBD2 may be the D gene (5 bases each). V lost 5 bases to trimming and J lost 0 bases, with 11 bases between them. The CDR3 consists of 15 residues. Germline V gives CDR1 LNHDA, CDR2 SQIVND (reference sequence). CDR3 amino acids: CASSAGTHSYNEQFF. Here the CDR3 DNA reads TGTGCCAGTAGTGCAGGGACGCACTCCTACAATGAGCAGTTCTTC.

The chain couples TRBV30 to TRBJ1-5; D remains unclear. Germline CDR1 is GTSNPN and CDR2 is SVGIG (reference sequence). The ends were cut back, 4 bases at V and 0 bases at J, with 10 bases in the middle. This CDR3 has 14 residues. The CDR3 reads CAWNEWGSNQPQHF. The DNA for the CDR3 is TGTGCCTGGAACGAGTGGGGTAGCAATCAGCCCCAGCATTTT.

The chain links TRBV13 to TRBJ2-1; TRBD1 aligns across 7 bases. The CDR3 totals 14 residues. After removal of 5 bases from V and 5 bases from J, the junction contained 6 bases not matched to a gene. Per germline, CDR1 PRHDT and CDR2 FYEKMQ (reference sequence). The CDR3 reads CASSRGQVNNEQFF. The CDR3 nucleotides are TGTGCCAGCAGCCGTGGACAGGTCAACAATGAGCAGTTCTTC. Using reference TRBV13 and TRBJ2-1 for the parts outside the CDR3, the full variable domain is AAGVIQSPRHLIKEKRETATLKCYPIPRHDTVYWYQQGPGQDPQFLISFYEKMQSDKGSIPDRFSAQQFSDYHSELNMSSLELGDSALYFCASSRGQVNNEQFFGPGTRLTVL.

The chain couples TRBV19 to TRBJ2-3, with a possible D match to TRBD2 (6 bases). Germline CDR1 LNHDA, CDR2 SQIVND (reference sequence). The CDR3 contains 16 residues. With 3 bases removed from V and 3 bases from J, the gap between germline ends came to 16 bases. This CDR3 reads CASSIFLARGTDTQYF. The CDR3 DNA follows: TGTGCCAGTAGTATCTTCCTAGCGAGGGGAACAGATACGCAGTATTTT.

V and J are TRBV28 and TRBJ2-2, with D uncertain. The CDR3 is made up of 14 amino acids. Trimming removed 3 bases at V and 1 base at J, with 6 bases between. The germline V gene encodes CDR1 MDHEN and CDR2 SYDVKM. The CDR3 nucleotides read TGTGCCAGCAGTTTTGGCGGGAACACCGGGGAGCTGTTTTTT. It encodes CASSFGGNTGELFF.

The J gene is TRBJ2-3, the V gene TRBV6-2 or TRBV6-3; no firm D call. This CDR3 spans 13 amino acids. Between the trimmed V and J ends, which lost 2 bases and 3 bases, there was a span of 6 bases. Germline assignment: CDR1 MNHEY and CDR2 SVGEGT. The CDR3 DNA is TGTGCCAGCAGTTACACACGGACAGATACGCAGTATTTT. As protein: CASSYTRTDTQYF.

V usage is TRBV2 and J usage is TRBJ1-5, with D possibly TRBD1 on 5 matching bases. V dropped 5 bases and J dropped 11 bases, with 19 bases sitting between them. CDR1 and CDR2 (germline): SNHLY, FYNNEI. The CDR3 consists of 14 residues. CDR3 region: CASSWRQPQGAQHF. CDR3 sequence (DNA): TGTGCCAGCAGTTGGCGGCAGCCCCAGGGAGCCCAGCATTTT.

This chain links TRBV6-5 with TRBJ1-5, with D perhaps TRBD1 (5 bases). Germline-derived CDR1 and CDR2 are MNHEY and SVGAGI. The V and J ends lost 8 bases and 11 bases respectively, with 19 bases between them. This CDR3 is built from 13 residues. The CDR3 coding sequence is TGTGCCAGCTCCGCCGGCAACACAGGAGCCCAGCATTTT. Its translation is CASSAGNTGAQHF.

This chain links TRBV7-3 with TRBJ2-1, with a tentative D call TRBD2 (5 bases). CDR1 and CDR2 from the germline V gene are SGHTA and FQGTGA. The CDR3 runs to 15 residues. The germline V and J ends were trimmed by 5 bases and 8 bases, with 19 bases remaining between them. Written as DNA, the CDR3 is TGTGCCAGCAGCCGGGGTCTATTAGGGAACGATGAGCAGTTCTTC. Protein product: CASSRGLLGNDEQFF.

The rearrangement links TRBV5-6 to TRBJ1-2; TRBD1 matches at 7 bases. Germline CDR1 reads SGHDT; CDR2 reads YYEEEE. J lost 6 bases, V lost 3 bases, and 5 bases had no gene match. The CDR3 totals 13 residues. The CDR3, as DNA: TGTGCCAGCAGCTCCGACAGGGTCCATGGCTACACCTTC. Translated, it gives CASSSDRVHGYTF.

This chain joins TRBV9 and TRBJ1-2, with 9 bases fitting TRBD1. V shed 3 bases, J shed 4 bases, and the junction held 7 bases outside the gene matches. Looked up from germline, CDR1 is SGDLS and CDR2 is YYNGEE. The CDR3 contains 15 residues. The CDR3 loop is CASSAGTGIGYGYTF. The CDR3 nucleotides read TGTGCCAGCAGCGCCGGGACAGGGATCGGCTATGGCTACACCTTC.

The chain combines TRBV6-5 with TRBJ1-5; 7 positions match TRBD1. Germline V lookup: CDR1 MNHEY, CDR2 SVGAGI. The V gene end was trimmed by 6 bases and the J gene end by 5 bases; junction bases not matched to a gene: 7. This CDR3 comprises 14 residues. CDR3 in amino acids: CASRRQGIHQPQHF. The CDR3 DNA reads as TGTGCCAGCAGGCGACAGGGTATCCATCAGCCCCAGCATTTT.

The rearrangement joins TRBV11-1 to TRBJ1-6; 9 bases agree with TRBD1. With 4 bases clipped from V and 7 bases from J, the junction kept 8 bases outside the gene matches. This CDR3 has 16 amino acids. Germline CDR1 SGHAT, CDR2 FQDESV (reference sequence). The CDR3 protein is CASSYAGTGLNSPLHF. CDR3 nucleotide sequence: TGTGCCAGCAGCTACGCGGGGACAGGGCTCAATTCACCCCTCCACTTT.

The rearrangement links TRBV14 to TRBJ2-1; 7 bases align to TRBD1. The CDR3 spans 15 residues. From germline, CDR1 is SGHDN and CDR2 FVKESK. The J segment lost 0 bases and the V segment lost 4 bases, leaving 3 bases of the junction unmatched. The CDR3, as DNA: TGTGCCAGCAGCCTACAGGGGTCCTCCTACAATGAGCAGTTCTTC. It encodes CASSLQGSSYNEQFF.

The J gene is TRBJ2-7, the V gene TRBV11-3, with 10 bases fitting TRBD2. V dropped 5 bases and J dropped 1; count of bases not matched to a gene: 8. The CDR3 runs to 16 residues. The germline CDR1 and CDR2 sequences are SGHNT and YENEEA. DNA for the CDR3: TGTGCCAGCAGCCTTGGGCCTAGCGGGAGTTCCTACGAGCAGTACTTC. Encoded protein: CASSLGPSGSSYEQYF.

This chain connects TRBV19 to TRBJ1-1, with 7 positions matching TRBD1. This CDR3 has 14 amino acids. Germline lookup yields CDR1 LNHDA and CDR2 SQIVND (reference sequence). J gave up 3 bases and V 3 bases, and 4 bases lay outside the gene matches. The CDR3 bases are TGTGCCAGTAGTATCCGTCAGGGGGACACTGAAGCTTTCTTT. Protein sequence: CASSIRQGDTEAFF. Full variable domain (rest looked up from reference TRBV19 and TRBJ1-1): DGGITQSPKYLFRKEGQNVTLSCEQNLNHDAMYWYRQDPGQGLRLIYYSQIVNDFQKGDIAEGYSVSREKKESFPLTVTSAQKNPTAFYLCASSIRQGDTEAFFGQGTRLTVV.

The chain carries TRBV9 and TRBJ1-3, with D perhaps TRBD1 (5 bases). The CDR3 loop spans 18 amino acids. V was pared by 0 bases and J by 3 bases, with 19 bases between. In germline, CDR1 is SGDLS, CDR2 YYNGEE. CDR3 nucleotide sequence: TGTGCCAGCAGCGTAGCTACCGGGGGACGGGGAGTTGGAAACACCATATATTTT. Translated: CASSVATGGRGVGNTIYF.

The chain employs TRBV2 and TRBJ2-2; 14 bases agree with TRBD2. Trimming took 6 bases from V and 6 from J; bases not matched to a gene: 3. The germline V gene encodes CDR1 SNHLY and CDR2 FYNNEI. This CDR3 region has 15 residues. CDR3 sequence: CASRGGLAGAGELFF. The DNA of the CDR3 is TGTGCCAGCAGGGGGGGACTAGCGGGAGCCGGGGAGCTGTTTTTT.

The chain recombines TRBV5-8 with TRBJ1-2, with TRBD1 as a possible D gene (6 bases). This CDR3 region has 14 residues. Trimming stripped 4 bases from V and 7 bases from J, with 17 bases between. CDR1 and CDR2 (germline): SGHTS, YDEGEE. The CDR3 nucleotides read TGTGCCAGCAGCCCCAACAACTACAGGGCTGGCTACACCTTC. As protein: CASSPNNYRAGYTF.

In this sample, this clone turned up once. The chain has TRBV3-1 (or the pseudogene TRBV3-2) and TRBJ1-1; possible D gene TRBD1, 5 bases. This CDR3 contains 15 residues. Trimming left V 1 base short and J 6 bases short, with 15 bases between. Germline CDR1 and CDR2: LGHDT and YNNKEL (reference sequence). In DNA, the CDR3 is TGTGCCAGCAGCCAAGTTTCCTGGGGACGGGCTGAAGCTTTCTTT. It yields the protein CASSQVSWGRAEAFF.

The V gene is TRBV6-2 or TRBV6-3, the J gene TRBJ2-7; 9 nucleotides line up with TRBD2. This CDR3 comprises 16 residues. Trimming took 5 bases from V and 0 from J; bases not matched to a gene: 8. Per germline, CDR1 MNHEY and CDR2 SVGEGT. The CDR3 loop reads CASSRAGGSRSYEQYF. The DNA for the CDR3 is TGTGCCAGCAGTCGAGCGGGAGGATCCCGCTCCTACGAGCAGTACTTC.

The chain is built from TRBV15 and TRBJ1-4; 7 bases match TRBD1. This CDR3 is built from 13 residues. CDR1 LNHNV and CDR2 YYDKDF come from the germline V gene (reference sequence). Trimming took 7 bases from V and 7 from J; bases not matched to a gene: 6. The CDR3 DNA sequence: TGTGCCACCAACCAGGGGGGTCGTGAAAAACTGTTTTTT. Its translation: CATNQGGREKLFF. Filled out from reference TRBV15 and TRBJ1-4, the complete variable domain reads DAMVIQNPRYQVTQFGKPVTLSCSQTLNHNVMYWYQQKSSQAPKLLFHYYDKDFNNEADTPDNFQSRRPNTSFCFLDIRSPGLGDTAMYLCATNQGGREKLFFGSGTQLSVL.

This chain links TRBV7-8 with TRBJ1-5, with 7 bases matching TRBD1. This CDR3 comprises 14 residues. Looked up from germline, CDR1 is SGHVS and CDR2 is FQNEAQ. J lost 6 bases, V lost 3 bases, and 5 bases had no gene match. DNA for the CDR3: TGTGCCAGCAGCTTTGGACAGGAAAGTCAGCCCCAGCATTTT. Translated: CASSFGQESQPQHF.

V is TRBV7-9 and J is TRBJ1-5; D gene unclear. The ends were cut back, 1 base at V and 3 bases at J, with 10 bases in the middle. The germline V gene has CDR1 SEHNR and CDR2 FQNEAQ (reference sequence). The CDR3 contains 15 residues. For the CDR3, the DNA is TGTGCCAGCAGCTTAGTTGGCAGCGACAATCAGCCCCAGCATTTT. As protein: CASSLVGSDNQPQHF.

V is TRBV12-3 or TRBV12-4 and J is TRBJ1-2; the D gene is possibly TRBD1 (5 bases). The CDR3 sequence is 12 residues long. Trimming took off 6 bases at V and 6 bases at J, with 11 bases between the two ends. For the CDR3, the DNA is TGTGCCAGCAGGTACAGGTTGGATGGCTACACCTTC. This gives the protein CASRYRLDGYTF.

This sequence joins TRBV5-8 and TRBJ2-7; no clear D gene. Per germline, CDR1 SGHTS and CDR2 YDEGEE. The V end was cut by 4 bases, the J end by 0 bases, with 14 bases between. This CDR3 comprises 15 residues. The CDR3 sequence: CASSPDTIASYEQYF. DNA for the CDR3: TGTGCCAGCAGCCCAGACACAATAGCCTCCTACGAGCAGTACTTC.

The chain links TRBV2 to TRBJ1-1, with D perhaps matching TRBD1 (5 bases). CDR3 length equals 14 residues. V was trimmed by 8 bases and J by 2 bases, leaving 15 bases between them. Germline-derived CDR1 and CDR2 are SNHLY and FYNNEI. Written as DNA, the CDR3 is TGTGCCAGCTGCGAAGGGACGGTAAACACTGAAGCTTTCTTT. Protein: CASCEGTVNTEAFF.

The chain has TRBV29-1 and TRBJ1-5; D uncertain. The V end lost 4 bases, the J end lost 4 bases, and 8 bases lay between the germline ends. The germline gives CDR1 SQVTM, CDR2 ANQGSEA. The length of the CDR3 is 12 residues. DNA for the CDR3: TGCAGCGTTGGCCAGCGGAATCAGCCCCAGCATTTT. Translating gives CSVGQRNQPQHF.

CDR3 in DNA: TGTGCCAGCAGTTTAGTTTACGGGAACACTGAAGCTTTCTTT. This encodes CASSLVYGNTEAFF. The chain is built from TRBV28 and TRBJ1-1; D gene unclear. Germline CDR1 MDHEN, CDR2 SYDVKM. The V and J ends lost 2 bases and 1 base respectively, with 8 bases between them. There are 14 residues in the CDR3. The full variable domain, its missing parts supplied by reference TRBV28 and TRBJ1-1, is DVKVTQSSRYLVKRTGEKVFLECVQDMDHENMFWYRQDPGLGLRLIYFSYDVKMKEKGDIPEGYSVSREKKERFSLILESASTNQTSMYLCASSLVYGNTEAFFGQGTRLTVV.